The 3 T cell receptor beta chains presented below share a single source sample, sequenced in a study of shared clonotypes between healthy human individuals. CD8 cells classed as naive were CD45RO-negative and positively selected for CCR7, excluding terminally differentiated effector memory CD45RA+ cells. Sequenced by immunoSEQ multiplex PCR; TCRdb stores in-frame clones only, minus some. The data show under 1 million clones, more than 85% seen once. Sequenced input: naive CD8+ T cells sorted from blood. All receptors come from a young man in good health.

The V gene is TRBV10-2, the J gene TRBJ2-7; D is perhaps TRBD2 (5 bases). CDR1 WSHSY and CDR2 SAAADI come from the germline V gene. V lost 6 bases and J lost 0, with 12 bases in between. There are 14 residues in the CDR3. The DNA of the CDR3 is TGCGCCAGCAGGGAGGTTACTAGCTCCTACGAGCAGTACTTC. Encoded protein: CASREVTSSYEQYF.

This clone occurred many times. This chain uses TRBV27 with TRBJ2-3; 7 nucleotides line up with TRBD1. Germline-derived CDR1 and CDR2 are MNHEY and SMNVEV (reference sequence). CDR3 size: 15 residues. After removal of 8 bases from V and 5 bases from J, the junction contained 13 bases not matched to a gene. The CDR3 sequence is CASLPTGNPQDTQYF. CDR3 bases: TGTGCCAGCCTCCCGACAGGGAACCCCCAAGATACGCAGTATTTT.

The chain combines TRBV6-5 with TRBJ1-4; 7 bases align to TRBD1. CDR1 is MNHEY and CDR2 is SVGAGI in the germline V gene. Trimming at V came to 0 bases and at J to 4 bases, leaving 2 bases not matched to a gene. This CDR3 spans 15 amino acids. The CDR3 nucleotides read TGTGCCAGCAGTTACTCGACAGGGCTTAATGAAAAACTGTTTTTT. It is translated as CASSYSTGLNEKLFF.